Listed below are T cell receptor beta chains from one sample, sequenced in a study of blood T cell repertoires in COVID-19. Using immunoSEQ multiplex PCR, the repertoire was profiled, and TCRdb retains in-frame clones only, with some absent. Of about 280,000 clones in the sample, roughly 85% were seen once. The sequenced sample was PBMCs or T cells enriched from blood (not recorded which). All receptors derive from a man aged 40-55 years who had been exposed to COVID-19. The CDR3 runs from the conserved cysteine through the conserved F or W. The order of the fields is V gene, J gene, clone size, D gene, CDR3 DNA, CDR3 protein. A D gene is named only where the DNA matches it firmly. Rows may omit the clone size; those that give it use once, few, many or a size class.

v_call: TRBV15; j_call: TRBJ2-3; clone_size: .; d_call: .; cdr3_nt: TGTGCCACCAGCAGAGCCCGGCCGAGGGACACAGATACGCAGTATTTT; cdr3_aa: CATSRARPRDTDTQYF
v_call: TRBV3-1/TRBV3-2; j_call: TRBJ2-3; clone_size: .; d_call: TRBD1; cdr3_nt: TGTGCCAGCAGTAGTACCCGGGACAGGGAAAATACGCAGTATTTT; cdr3_aa: CASSSTRDRENTQYF
v_call: TRBV30; j_call: TRBJ1-2; clone_size: few; d_call: .; cdr3_nt: TGTGCCTGGAGCCCGGGAGGGGGCTACACCTTC; cdr3_aa: CAWSPGGGYTF
v_call: TRBV24-1; j_call: TRBJ2-1; clone_size: .; d_call: TRBD2; cdr3_nt: TGTGCCACCAGTTGGACTAGCGCGGGGGGTGGGAGTGAGCAGTTCTTC; cdr3_aa: CATSWTSAGGGSEQFF
v_call: TRBV7-2; j_call: TRBJ2-1; clone_size: once; d_call: .; cdr3_nt: TGTGCCAGCAGCTTAGTGGCTAGAGCAGAAAATGAGCAGTTCTTC; cdr3_aa: CASSLVARAENEQFF
v_call: TRBV29-1; j_call: TRBJ1-1; clone_size: .; d_call: .; cdr3_nt: TGCAGCGCCGGAGCGGGGAACACTGAAGCTTTCTTT; cdr3_aa: CSAGAGNTEAFF
v_call: TRBV4-2; j_call: TRBJ2-2; clone_size: .; d_call: .; cdr3_nt: TGTGCCAGCAGCTTCCGGGAGTTATCCACCGGGGAGCTGTTTTTT; cdr3_aa: CASSFRELSTGELFF
v_call: TRBV5-6; j_call: TRBJ1-3; clone_size: .; d_call: TRBD1; cdr3_nt: TGTGCCAGCACAGGGGGGTCCGGGACAGGGTGGAACACCATATATTTT; cdr3_aa: CASTGGSGTGWNTIYF
v_call: TRBV12-3/TRBV12-4; j_call: TRBJ2-7; clone_size: .; d_call: .; cdr3_nt: TGTGCCAGCGCTCTGGGACACCTCTACGAGCAGTACTTC; cdr3_aa: CASALGHLYEQYF
v_call: TRBV2; j_call: TRBJ2-2; clone_size: .; d_call: .; cdr3_nt: TGTGCCAGCAGTACTACTAGGAACACCGGGGAGCTGTTTTTT; cdr3_aa: CASSTTRNTGELFF
v_call: TRBV6-5; j_call: TRBJ1-1; clone_size: .; d_call: .; cdr3_nt: TGTGCCACACTGAGGGACACTGAAGCTTTCTTT; cdr3_aa: CATLRDTEAFF
v_call: TRBV6-4; j_call: TRBJ1-1; clone_size: .; d_call: .; cdr3_nt: TGTGCCAGCAGTGACTCGTTGGGGGGTAACACTGAAGCTTTCTTT; cdr3_aa: CASSDSLGGNTEAFF
v_call: TRBV27; j_call: TRBJ1-2; clone_size: .; d_call: .; cdr3_nt: TGTGCCAGCAGTTTATCAGAGAGCAACTATGGCTACACCTTC; cdr3_aa: CASSLSESNYGYTF
v_call: TRBV11-2; j_call: TRBJ1-2; clone_size: .; d_call: TRBD1; cdr3_nt: TGTGCCAGCAGCTTAGACGGGGACAGGGGCGCCTATGGCTACACCTTC; cdr3_aa: CASSLDGDRGAYGYTF
v_call: TRBV20-1; j_call: TRBJ2-5; clone_size: .; d_call: .; cdr3_nt: TGCAGTGCTAGTGCCATGAAGGGGCAAGAGACCCAGTACTTC; cdr3_aa: CSASAMKGQETQYF
v_call: TRBV5-1; j_call: TRBJ2-7; clone_size: .; d_call: TRBD1; cdr3_nt: TGCGCCAGCAGCTTACTGGACAGGGCCGCTAACTACTACGAGCAGTACTTC; cdr3_aa: CASSLLDRAANYYEQYF
v_call: TRBV18; j_call: TRBJ1-2; clone_size: .; d_call: .; cdr3_nt: TGTGCCAGCTCTCAGAGGACAGAGAACTATGGCTACACCTTC; cdr3_aa: CASSQRTENYGYTF
v_call: TRBV5-1; j_call: TRBJ2-2; clone_size: .; d_call: .; cdr3_nt: TGCGCCGGAGCAGAGGGAGATAACACCGGGGAGCTGTTTTTT; cdr3_aa: CAGAEGDNTGELFF
v_call: TRBV19; j_call: TRBJ1-6; clone_size: .; d_call: .; cdr3_nt: TGTGCCAGTAGTCGGGCAGGGGATAAGTTGGATTCACCCCTCCACTTT; cdr3_aa: CASSRAGDKLDSPLHF
v_call: TRBV6-5; j_call: TRBJ1-1; clone_size: .; d_call: .; cdr3_nt: TGTGCCACTAAACAGATTTACACTGAAGCTTTCTTT; cdr3_aa: CATKQIYTEAFF
v_call: TRBV27; j_call: TRBJ1-6; clone_size: once; d_call: TRBD1; cdr3_nt: TGTGCCAGCAGTTTATCGATTGTGAGGGGGCGCCTACCCCTCCACTTT; cdr3_aa: CASSLSIVRGRLPLHF
v_call: TRBV2; j_call: TRBJ2-7; clone_size: .; d_call: .; cdr3_nt: TGTGCCAGCAATAGTGAGGGAACTAGCCACCGGGACTTC; cdr3_aa: CASNSEGTSHRDF
v_call: TRBV29-1; j_call: TRBJ2-2; clone_size: .; d_call: .; cdr3_nt: TGCAGCGTTGTGGGGGGGCTAAACACCGGGGAGCTGTTTTTT; cdr3_aa: CSVVGGLNTGELFF
v_call: TRBV14; j_call: TRBJ1-2; clone_size: many; d_call: TRBD1; cdr3_nt: TGTGCCAGCAGCCGGGACAGGGAATACTATGGCTACACCTTC; cdr3_aa: CASSRDREYYGYTF
v_call: TRBV5-8; j_call: TRBJ2-6; clone_size: .; d_call: TRBD2; cdr3_nt: TGTGCCAGCAGCCACGGACTAGTGGGCTCTGGGGCCAACGTCCTGACTTTC; cdr3_aa: CASSHGLVGSGANVLTF
v_call: TRBV7-2; j_call: TRBJ1-2; clone_size: .; d_call: TRBD1; cdr3_nt: TGTGCCAGCGGAAGGGACAGAGACCTGAGTGGCTACACCTTC; cdr3_aa: CASGRDRDLSGYTF
v_call: TRBV2; j_call: TRBJ1-2; clone_size: .; d_call: TRBD1; cdr3_nt: TGTGCCAGCAGGGAGGGGGGACAGGGAATGGGGATTAACTATGGCTACACCTTC; cdr3_aa: CASREGGQGMGINYGYTF
v_call: TRBV7-9; j_call: TRBJ2-1; clone_size: .; d_call: TRBD2; cdr3_nt: TGTGCCAGCAGCGCTCCGGGGGGAAATGAGCAGTTCTTC; cdr3_aa: CASSAPGGNEQFF
v_call: TRBV5-4; j_call: TRBJ2-7; clone_size: .; d_call: .; cdr3_nt: TGTGCCAGCAGCTTACTACCACCCTACGAGCAGTACTTC; cdr3_aa: CASSLLPPYEQYF
v_call: TRBV6-5; j_call: TRBJ1-1; clone_size: .; d_call: .; cdr3_nt: TGTGCCAGCAGCCACAGAAACACTGAAGCTTTCTTT; cdr3_aa: CASSHRNTEAFF
v_call: TRBV2; j_call: TRBJ1-3; clone_size: .; d_call: TRBD1; cdr3_nt: TGTGCCAGCATTTGGGACAGCTCTGGAAACACCATATATTTT; cdr3_aa: CASIWDSSGNTIYF
v_call: TRBV30; j_call: TRBJ2-1; clone_size: .; d_call: .; cdr3_nt: TGTGCCTGGAGTGGTTTAAATGAGCAGTTCTTC; cdr3_aa: CAWSGLNEQFF
v_call: TRBV12-3/TRBV12-4; j_call: TRBJ2-7; clone_size: .; d_call: TRBD1; cdr3_nt: TGTGCCAGCGGACCGGGACAGGGGAGAGAGCAGTACTTC; cdr3_aa: CASGPGQGREQYF
v_call: TRBV18; j_call: TRBJ1-6; clone_size: few; d_call: TRBD1; cdr3_nt: TGTGCCAGCTCCCAAGGACAGGGCGAAGTGGGTTCACCCCTCCACTTT; cdr3_aa: CASSQGQGEVGSPLHF
v_call: TRBV19; j_call: TRBJ1-4; clone_size: .; d_call: .; cdr3_nt: TGTGCCAGTACCACGCACGAGAACTGGGGGGATGGTGAAAAACTGTTTTTT; cdr3_aa: CASTTHENWGDGEKLFF
v_call: TRBV25-1; j_call: TRBJ1-4; clone_size: .; d_call: .; cdr3_nt: TGTGCCAGCACTGCTTCTGACACAGGGCATAATGAAAAACTGTTTTTT; cdr3_aa: CASTASDTGHNEKLFF
v_call: TRBV10-1; j_call: TRBJ2-3; clone_size: .; d_call: .; cdr3_nt: TGCGCCAGCAGTGAGGGACAGCTTAGCACAGATACGCAGTATTTT; cdr3_aa: CASSEGQLSTDTQYF
v_call: TRBV14; j_call: TRBJ2-5; clone_size: .; d_call: TRBD1; cdr3_nt: TGTGCCAGCAGCCAAGGACAGGGAATCGAAGAGACCCAGTACTTC; cdr3_aa: CASSQGQGIEETQYF
v_call: TRBV7-7; j_call: TRBJ2-1; clone_size: .; d_call: .; cdr3_nt: TGTGCTAGCAGCCCTGACAGAGGCTCCTACAATGAGCAGTTCTTC; cdr3_aa: CASSPDRGSYNEQFF
v_call: TRBV24-1; j_call: TRBJ2-3; clone_size: .; d_call: .; cdr3_nt: TGTGCCACCAGTGAGGGCCTCACCAATACGCAGTATTTT; cdr3_aa: CATSEGLTNTQYF
v_call: TRBV6-1; j_call: TRBJ2-7; clone_size: .; d_call: .; cdr3_nt: TGTGCCAGCAGTGATTTCAGGAGGGTGAGGGAGCAGTACTTC; cdr3_aa: CASSDFRRVREQYF
v_call: TRBV19; j_call: TRBJ1-2; clone_size: few; d_call: TRBD1; cdr3_nt: TGTGCCAGTACCTGGATACATACAGGGGGCGAGGGCTACACCTTC; cdr3_aa: CASTWIHTGGEGYTF